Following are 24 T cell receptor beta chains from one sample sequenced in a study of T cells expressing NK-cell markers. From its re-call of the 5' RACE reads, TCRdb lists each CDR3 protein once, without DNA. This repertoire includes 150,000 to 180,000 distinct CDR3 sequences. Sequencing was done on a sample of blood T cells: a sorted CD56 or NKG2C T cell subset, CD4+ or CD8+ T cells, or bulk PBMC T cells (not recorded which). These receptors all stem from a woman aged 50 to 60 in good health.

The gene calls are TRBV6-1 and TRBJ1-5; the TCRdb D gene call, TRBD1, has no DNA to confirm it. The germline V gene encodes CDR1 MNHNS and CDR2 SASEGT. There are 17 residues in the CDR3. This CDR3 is CASSEARIPGLGQPQHF.

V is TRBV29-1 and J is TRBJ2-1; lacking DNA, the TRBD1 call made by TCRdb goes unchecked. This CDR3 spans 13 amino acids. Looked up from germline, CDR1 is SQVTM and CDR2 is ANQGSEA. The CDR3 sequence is CSTRGGTGYEQFF.

The CDR3 sequence: CASSATGTPYNEQFF. The rearrangement uses TRBV7-9 and TRBJ2-1; the D call of TRBD1 rests on TCRdb alone, since no DNA is present to check it. The CDR3 sequence is 15 residues long. The germline gives CDR1 SEHNR, CDR2 FQNEAQ (reference sequence).

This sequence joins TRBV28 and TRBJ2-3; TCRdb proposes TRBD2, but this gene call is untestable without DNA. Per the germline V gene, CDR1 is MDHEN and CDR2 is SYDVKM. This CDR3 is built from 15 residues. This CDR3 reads CASDWGASGRDTQYF.

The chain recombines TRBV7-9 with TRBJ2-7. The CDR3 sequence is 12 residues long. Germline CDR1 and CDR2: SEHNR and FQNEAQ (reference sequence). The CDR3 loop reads CASSDSSYEQYF.

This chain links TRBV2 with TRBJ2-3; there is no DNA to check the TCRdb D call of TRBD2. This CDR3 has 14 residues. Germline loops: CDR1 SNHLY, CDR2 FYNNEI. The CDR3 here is CASLGGLETDTQYF.

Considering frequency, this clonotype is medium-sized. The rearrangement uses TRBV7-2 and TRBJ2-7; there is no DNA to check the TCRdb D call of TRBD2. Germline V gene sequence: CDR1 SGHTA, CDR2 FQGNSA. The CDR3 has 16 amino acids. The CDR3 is CASSIGLAGLSYEQYF. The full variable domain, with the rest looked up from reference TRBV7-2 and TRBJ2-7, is GAGVSQSPSNKVTEKGKDVELRCDPISGHTALYWYRQSLGQGLEFLIYFQGNSAPDKSGLPSDRFSAERTGGSVSTLTIQRTQQEDSAVYLCASSIGLAGLSYEQYFGPGTRLTVT.

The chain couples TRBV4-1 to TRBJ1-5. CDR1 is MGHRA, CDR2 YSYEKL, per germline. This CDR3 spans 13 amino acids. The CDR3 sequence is CASSQEYSQPQHF.

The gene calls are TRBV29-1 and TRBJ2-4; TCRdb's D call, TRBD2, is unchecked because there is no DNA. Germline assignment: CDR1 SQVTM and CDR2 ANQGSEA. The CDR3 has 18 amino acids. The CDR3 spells CSVVGEGPHSVAKNIQYF.

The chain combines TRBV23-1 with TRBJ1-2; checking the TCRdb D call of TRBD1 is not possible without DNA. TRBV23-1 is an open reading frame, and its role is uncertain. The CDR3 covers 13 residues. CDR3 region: CASSARGIYGYTF.

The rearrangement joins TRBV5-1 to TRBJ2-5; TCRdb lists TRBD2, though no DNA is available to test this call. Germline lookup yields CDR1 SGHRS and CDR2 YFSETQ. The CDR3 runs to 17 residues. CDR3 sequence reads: CASSWDRELASQETQYF. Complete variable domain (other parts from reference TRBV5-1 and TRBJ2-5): KAGVTQTPRYLIKTRGQQVTLSCSPISGHRSVSWYQQTPGQGLQFLFEYFSETQRNKGNFPGRFSGRQFSNSRSEMNVSTLELGDSALYLCASSWDRELASQETQYFGPGTRLLVL.

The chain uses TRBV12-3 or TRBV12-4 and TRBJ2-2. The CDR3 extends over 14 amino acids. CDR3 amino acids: CASSDRFDNGELFF.

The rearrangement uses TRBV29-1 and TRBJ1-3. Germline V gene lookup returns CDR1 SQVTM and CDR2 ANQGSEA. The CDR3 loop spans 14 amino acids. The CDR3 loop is CSVTTGDSGNTIYF.

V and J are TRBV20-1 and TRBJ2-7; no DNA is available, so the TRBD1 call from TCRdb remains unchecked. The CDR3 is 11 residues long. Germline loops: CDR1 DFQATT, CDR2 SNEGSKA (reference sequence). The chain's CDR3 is CSASGTHEQYF.

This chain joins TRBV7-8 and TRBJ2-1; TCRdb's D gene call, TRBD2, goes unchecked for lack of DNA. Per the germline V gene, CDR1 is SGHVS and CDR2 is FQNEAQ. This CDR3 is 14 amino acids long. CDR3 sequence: CASSFLAYYNEQFF.

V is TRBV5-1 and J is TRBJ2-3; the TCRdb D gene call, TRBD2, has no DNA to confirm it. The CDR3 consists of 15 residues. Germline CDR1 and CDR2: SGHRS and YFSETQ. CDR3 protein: CASSLRAGAVDTQYF.

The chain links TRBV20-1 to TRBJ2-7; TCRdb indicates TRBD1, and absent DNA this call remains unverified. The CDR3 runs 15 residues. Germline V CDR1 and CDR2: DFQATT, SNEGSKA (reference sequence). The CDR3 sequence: CSAPSEGQDRLVQYF.

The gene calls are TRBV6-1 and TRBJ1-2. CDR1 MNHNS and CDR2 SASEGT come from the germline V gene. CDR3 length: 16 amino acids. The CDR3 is CASSDLLLIVNYGYTF.

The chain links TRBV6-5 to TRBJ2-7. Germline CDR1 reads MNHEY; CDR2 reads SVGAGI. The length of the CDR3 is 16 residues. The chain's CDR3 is CASSYSTRSRSYEQYF.

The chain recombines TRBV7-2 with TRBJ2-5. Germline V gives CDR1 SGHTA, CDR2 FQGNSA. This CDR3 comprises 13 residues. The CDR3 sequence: CASSYGVQETQYF.

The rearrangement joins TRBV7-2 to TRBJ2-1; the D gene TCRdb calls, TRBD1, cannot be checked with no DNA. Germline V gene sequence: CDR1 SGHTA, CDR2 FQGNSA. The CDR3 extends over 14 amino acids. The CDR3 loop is CASSLSPYKNEQFF.

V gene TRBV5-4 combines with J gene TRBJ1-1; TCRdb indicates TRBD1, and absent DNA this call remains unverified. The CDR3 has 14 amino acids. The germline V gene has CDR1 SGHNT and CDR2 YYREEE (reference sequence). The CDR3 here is CASSLVGVHTEAFF. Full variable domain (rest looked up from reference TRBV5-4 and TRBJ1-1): ETGVTQSPTHLIKTRGQQVTLRCSSQSGHNTVSWYQQALGQGPQFIFQYYREEENGRGNFPPRFSGLQFPNYSSELNVNALELDDSALYLCASSLVGVHTEAFFGQGTRLTVV.

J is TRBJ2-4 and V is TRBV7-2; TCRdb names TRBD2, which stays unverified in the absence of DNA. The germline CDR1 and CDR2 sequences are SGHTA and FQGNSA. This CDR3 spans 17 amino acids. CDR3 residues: CASSFTPSGKAKNIQYF.

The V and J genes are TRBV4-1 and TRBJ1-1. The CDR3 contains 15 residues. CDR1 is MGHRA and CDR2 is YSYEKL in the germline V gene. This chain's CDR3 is CASSQDSKPWTEAFF.